The next 23 T cell receptor beta chains were all read from a single sample in a study of CD8+ T cells in alopecia areata. Isolated RNA was reverse transcribed into cDNA used as the sequencing template. Sequencing used immunoSEQ multiplex PCR; TCRdb keeps in-frame clones, though not all of them. The top ten clones hold roughly 1.3% of a sample with over 95,000 clones, 41% of them seen once. Sequenced sample: CD4+ T cells sorted from blood. All receptors derive from a human donor with alopecia areata.

The chain combines TRBV29-1 with TRBJ1-1; the D gene is possibly TRBD1 (5 bases). Germline CDR1 is SQVTM and CDR2 is ANQGSEA. Deletions cut 1 base from V and 4 bases from J, with 13 bases between. The CDR3 consists of 14 residues. The CDR3 is CSVEASGRGTEAFF. CDR3 coding DNA: TGCAGCGTTGAAGCGTCAGGGCGCGGCACTGAAGCTTTCTTT.

The chain has TRBV4-3 and TRBJ2-5; 10 bases match TRBD2. With V trimmed by 0 bases and J by 3 bases, 16 bases remained unmatched. This CDR3 has 20 amino acids. Germline CDR1 reads LGHNA; CDR2 reads YSLEER. The CDR3 DNA reads as TGCGCCAGCAGCCAAGATGCCTTTAGGGCTAGCGGGGGAAGTAAAGAGACCCAGTACTTC. Translated, it gives CASSQDAFRASGGSKETQYF.

This clone appeared a few times. V is TRBV29-1 and J is TRBJ2-3, with 8 bases that match TRBD1. The junction had 5 bases not matched to a gene; V was cut back by 4 bases and J by 5 bases. The CDR3 contains 13 residues. Germline lookup yields CDR1 SQVTM and CDR2 ANQGSEA. CDR3 in amino acids: CSVGARGRDTQYF. The CDR3 coding sequence is TGCAGCGTTGGGGCCAGGGGGCGAGATACGCAGTATTTT.

The gene calls are TRBV6-5 and TRBJ2-5, with unresolved D. V dropped 0 bases and J dropped 4 bases, with 9 bases sitting between them. This CDR3 region has 14 residues. The germline gives CDR1 MNHEY, CDR2 SVGAGI. In DNA, the CDR3 is TGTGCCAGCAGTTACTCCGCAAACCCAGAGACCCAGTACTTC. This translates into CASSYSANPETQYF.

This clone has more than one count but fewer than ten. The V call is TRBV7-9, the J call TRBJ1-2; possibly TRBD1 for D (6 bases). Trimming removed 5 bases at V and 8 bases at J, with 18 bases between. Germline V gives CDR1 SEHNR, CDR2 FQNEAQ (reference sequence). CDR3 length equals 14 residues. CDR3 DNA: TGTGCCAGCAGCGTACAGGGACTGATATCCGGCTACACCTTC. Its translation: CASSVQGLISGYTF.

The J gene is TRBJ1-3, the V gene TRBV7-9; D remains ambiguous. The CDR3 extends over 14 amino acids. Germline V lookup: CDR1 SEHNR, CDR2 FQNEAQ (reference sequence). The ends were cut back, 0 bases at V and 9 bases at J, with 12 bases in the middle. The chain's CDR3 is CASSLAQLGLTIYF. In nucleotides, the CDR3 is TGTGCCAGCAGCTTAGCTCAGCTTGGGCTCACCATATATTTT.

In its sample, this clone was seen a few times. The chain has TRBV28 and TRBJ2-1, with D uncertain. Germline V CDR1 and CDR2: MDHEN, SYDVKM. With 3 bases removed from V and 8 bases from J, the gap between germline ends came to 17 bases. This CDR3 is 15 amino acids long. CDR3 amino acids: CASSFSRSSLDEQFF. CDR3 coding DNA: TGTGCCAGCAGTTTTAGTCGGAGTAGTCTTGATGAGCAGTTCTTC. Looking up the rest from reference TRBV28 and TRBJ2-1 gives the full variable domain: DVKVTQSSRYLVKRTGEKVFLECVQDMDHENMFWYRQDPGLGLRLIYFSYDVKMKEKGDIPEGYSVSREKKERFSLILESASTNQTSMYLCASSFSRSSLDEQFFGPGTRLTVL.

This clone occurred a few times. V gene TRBV23-1 combines with J gene TRBJ1-1; no definite D call. TRBV23-1 is identified as an open reading frame with a role that is uncertain. V was clipped by 0 bases and J by 13 bases, with 3 bases between them. CDR3 length equals 9 residues. CDR3 residues: CASSQSVFF. The CDR3 nucleotides read TGCGCCAGCAGTCAATCGGTTTTCTTT.

This clone was observed a handful of times. This sequence joins TRBV28 and TRBJ1-1; D is undetermined. The CDR3 spans 12 residues. Germline values: CDR1 MDHEN, CDR2 SYDVKM. V dropped 2 bases and J dropped 2 bases, with 3 bases sitting between them. The DNA for the CDR3 is TGTGCCAGCAGTTTAGTAAACACTGAAGCTTTCTTT. This codes for CASSLVNTEAFF.

The rearrangement joins TRBV27 to TRBJ2-7; D perhaps matches TRBD2 (6 bases). V dropped 4 bases and J dropped 7 bases, with 23 bases sitting between them. The germline CDR1 and CDR2 sequences are MNHEY and SMNVEV (reference sequence). The CDR3 is made up of 16 amino acids. DNA of the CDR3: TGTGCCAGCAGTTCCCTGGGTGCGGGATCCTTACTGGAGCAGTACTTC. The encoded protein is CASSSLGAGSLLEQYF.

V and J are TRBV12-5 and TRBJ2-7; the D gene is possibly TRBD1 (6 bases). CDR1 LGHNT and CDR2 FRNRAP come from the germline V gene. The CDR3 extends over 13 amino acids. V was shortened by 8 bases and J by 3 bases, with 14 bases between the two germline ends. The CDR3: CASSQETGYEQYF. CDR3 DNA sequence: TGTGCTAGTTCCCAAGAGACAGGCTACGAGCAGTACTTC. Full variable domain (remainder filled in from reference TRBV12-5 and TRBJ2-7): DARVTQTPRHKVTEMGQEVTMRCQPILGHNTVFWYRQTMMQGLELLAYFRNRAPLDDSGMPKDRFSAEMPDATLATLKIQPSEPRDSAVYFCASSQETGYEQYFGPGTRLTVT.

The chain is built from TRBV27 and TRBJ2-7; D may be TRBD2 (7 bases). In germline, CDR1 is MNHEY, CDR2 SMNVEV (reference sequence). Trimming left V 4 bases short and J 7 bases short, with 17 bases between. This CDR3 contains 14 residues. The CDR3 sequence is CASSYRRGGIEQYF. The CDR3 bases are TGTGCCAGCAGTTATCGAAGGGGGGGCATAGAGCAGTACTTC.

The chain combines TRBV9 with TRBJ1-2, with D unclear. Germline V gene lookup returns CDR1 SGDLS and CDR2 YYNGEE. The CDR3 sequence is 13 residues long. Trimming took off 4 bases at V and 4 bases at J, with 11 bases between the two ends. In DNA form, the CDR3 reads TGTGCCAGCAGCCTCGACACCCGCTATGGCTACACCTTC. The encoded protein is CASSLDTRYGYTF.

The chain has TRBV30 and TRBJ1-1; weak D call: TRBD1 (6 bases). Trimming took 5 bases from V and 6 from J, leaving 13 bases between them. Germline assignment: CDR1 GTSNPN and CDR2 SVGIG (reference sequence). This CDR3 is built from 12 residues. The CDR3 sequence: CAWARGGAEAFF. The DNA for the CDR3 is TGTGCCTGGGCCAGGGGAGGGGCTGAAGCTTTCTTT.

V and J are TRBV6-5 and TRBJ2-7; D is ambiguous. The CDR3 totals 14 residues. Germline V gene sequence: CDR1 MNHEY, CDR2 SVGAGI. V lost 2 bases and J lost 3, with 11 bases in between. The CDR3 here is CASSYLGTDYEQYF. CDR3 DNA sequence: TGTGCCAGCAGTTACCTCGGCACAGACTACGAGCAGTACTTC.

This clone was seen only a few times. The DNA of the CDR3 is TGCAGCGTATCCGACAACTATGGCTACACCTTC. It encodes CSVSDNYGYTF. The gene calls are TRBV29-1 and TRBJ1-2; no reliable D call. Germline V gives CDR1 SQVTM, CDR2 ANQGSEA. V dropped 6 bases and J dropped 2 bases, with 7 bases sitting between them. The CDR3 contains 11 residues.

The chain recombines TRBV10-3 with TRBJ1-2; D not certain. Germline V gives CDR1 ENHRY, CDR2 SYGVKD. V lost 3 bases to trimming and J lost 3 bases, with 8 bases between them. This CDR3 has 13 residues. The CDR3 sequence: CAISESRDYGYTF. The DNA for the CDR3 is TGTGCCATCAGTGAATCACGCGACTATGGCTACACCTTC.

This clone was recorded a few times. This chain uses TRBV18 with TRBJ2-4; D may be TRBD1 (7 bases). V was cut by 7 bases and J by 0 bases, with 16 bases left in between. Germline V gives CDR1 KGHSH, CDR2 LQKENI. This CDR3 region has 16 residues. CDR3 DNA sequence: TGTGCCAGCTGTACCCTTCAGGGGGGAGCCAAAAACATTCAGTACTTC. This sequence encodes CASCTLQGGAKNIQYF. Complete variable domain (other parts from reference TRBV18 and TRBJ2-4): NAGVMQNPRHLVRRRGQEARLRCSPMKGHSHVYWYRQLPEEGLKFMVYLQKENIIDESGMPKERFSAEFPKEGPSILRIQQVVRGDSAAYFCASCTLQGGAKNIQYFGAGTRLSVL.

The chain links TRBV7-3 to TRBJ2-1; D gene unclear. The CDR3 is 15 amino acids. The germline V gene encodes CDR1 SGHTA and CDR2 FQGTGA. The germline V and J ends were trimmed by 8 bases and 6 bases, with 20 bases remaining between them. CDR3 residues: CASSPMTPGFNEQFF. CDR3 DNA sequence: TGTGCCAGCTCCCCTATGACCCCCGGGTTCAATGAGCAGTTCTTC.

This chain links TRBV6-1 with TRBJ1-6; 7 bases align to TRBD1. Unmatched junction bases numbered 3, after V lost 3 bases and J lost 10 bases. Germline CDR1 MNHNS, CDR2 SASEGT. This CDR3 comprises 13 residues. The CDR3 DNA is TGTGCCAGCAGTGACAGGGACAGATCACCCCTCCACTTT. Encoded protein: CASSDRDRSPLHF.

The chain uses TRBV13 and TRBJ2-5; D is unclear. Germline CDR1 PRHDT, CDR2 FYEKMQ (reference sequence). Trimming stripped 4 bases from V and 2 bases from J, with 5 bases between. This CDR3 comprises 12 residues. The CDR3 bases are TGTGCCAGCAGCTCCGGGCAAGAGACCCAGTACTTC. Amino acids: CASSSGQETQYF.

The rearrangement uses TRBV7-2 and TRBJ2-5, with 9 bases matching TRBD2. This CDR3 is built from 16 residues. Germline-derived CDR1 and CDR2 are SGHTA and FQGNSA. Trimming removed 1 base from V and 5 bases from J; junction bases left unmatched: 8. The CDR3 nucleotides are TGTGCCAGCAGCTTAGTGTTAGCGGGGGCTTTGGAGACCCAGTACTTC. It specifies CASSLVLAGALETQYF.

This chain connects TRBV7-9 to TRBJ2-7; 9 positions agree with TRBD2. The CDR3 extends over 14 amino acids. The germline gives CDR1 SEHNR, CDR2 FQNEAQ (reference sequence). Trimming cost V 3 bases and J 0 bases; bases outside gene matches: 0. The CDR3 sequence: CASSFSGSSYEQYF. CDR3 bases: TGTGCCAGCAGCTTTAGCGGGAGCTCCTACGAGCAGTACTTC.